Sequencing of this TCR beta chain was carried out in a study of early T cells in non-severe SARS-CoV-2 infection. This clonotype occurred a few times. TCRdb reprocessed the 5' RACE reads via MiXCR and lists one record per CDR3 protein. The sample lists 25,000 to 30,000 distinct CDR3 sequences, 3.5% to 4.5% occurring once. Germline loops: CDR1 SGHRS, CDR2 YFSETQ. Trimming left V 3 bases short and J 7 bases short, with 5 bases between. This CDR3 has 11 residues. This clonotype originated in an adult who was a healthcare worker with PCR-confirmed SARS-CoV-2 infection or an uninfected control (not recorded which). Source material: whole blood. The rearrangement links TRBV5-1 to TRBJ2-1; D remains unclear. CDR3 residues: CASSYVNEQFF. The CDR3, as DNA: TGCGCCAGCAGCTACGTAAATGAGCAGTTCTTC.